Listed below are T cell receptor beta chains from one sample, sequenced in a study of cytomegalovirus exposure and HLA in healthy donors. TCRdb's copy holds only in-frame clones and misses some; the assay was immunoSEQ multiplex PCR. This sample's table has around 64,000 clones. The specimen sequenced was PBMCs. Source of these receptors: a female donor in good health and CMV-seropositive. Both conserved end residues are part of each CDR3. D genes are given only for firm matches.

D: .; J: TRBJ2-1; V: TRBV23-1; CDR3: CAEGVYEQFF; DNA: TGCGCCGAGGGGGTGTATGAGCAGTTCTTC
D: TRBD2; J: TRBJ2-7; V: TRBV4-1; CDR3: CASSQASGPYEQYF; DNA: TGCGCCAGCAGCCAAGCTAGCGGACCCTACGAGCAGTACTTC
D: TRBD2; J: TRBJ2-3; V: TRBV7-7; CDR3: CASSLVAGRAQYF; DNA: TGTGCCAGCAGCTTAGTCGCGGGGAGGGCGCAGTATTTT
D: TRBD1; J: TRBJ2-6; V: TRBV29-1; CDR3: CSAKTGGVGGANVLTF; DNA: TGCAGCGCCAAGACAGGGGGCGTAGGTGGGGCCAACGTCCTGACTTTC
D: .; J: TRBJ1-5; V: TRBV28; CDR3: CASSRSNQPQHF; DNA: TGTGCCAGCAGTCGTAGCAATCAGCCCCAGCATTTT
D: TRBD2; J: TRBJ2-1; V: TRBV28; CDR3: CASTLSGLAELNEQFF; DNA: TGTGCCAGCACCTTAAGCGGGCTAGCGGAACTCAATGAGCAGTTCTTC
D: TRBD1; J: TRBJ1-2; V: TRBV6-1; CDR3: CASSEGQALLGYGYTF; DNA: TGTGCCAGCAGTGAGGGACAGGCCCTCCTCGGCTATGGCTACACCTTC
D: .; J: TRBJ1-2; V: TRBV4-3; CDR3: CASSQDRGGYTF; DNA: TGCGCCAGCAGCCAAGATCGCGGTGGCTACACCTTC
D: .; J: TRBJ1-2; V: TRBV5-1; CDR3: CASSLGGGSQMEGYTF; DNA: TGCGCCAGCAGCTTGGGTGGGGGGAGCCAGATGGAAGGCTACACCTTC
D: TRBD2; J: TRBJ2-3; V: TRBV7-2; CDR3: CASSPQSGGATDTQYF; DNA: TGTGCCAGCAGTCCGCAGAGCGGGGGGGCGACAGATACGCAGTATTTT
D: TRBD1; J: TRBJ1-2; V: TRBV5-1; CDR3: CASSPRDRGVRVYGYTF; DNA: TGCGCCAGCAGCCCTCGGGACAGGGGGGTAAGGGTCTATGGCTACACCTTC
D: .; J: TRBJ1-6; V: TRBV5-6; CDR3: CASAWSSYNSPLHF; DNA: TGTGCCAGCGCATGGAGCTCCTATAATTCACCCCTCCACTTT
D: .; J: TRBJ2-2; V: TRBV6-5; CDR3: CASSARGPDTGELFF; DNA: TGTGCCAGCAGTGCCAGGGGCCCCGACACCGGGGAGCTGTTTTTT
D: .; J: TRBJ2-5; V: TRBV30; CDR3: CAWGFNLAPETQYF; DNA: TGTGCCTGGGGCTTCAATTTGGCCCCGGAGACCCAGTACTTC
D: TRBD1; J: TRBJ2-7; V: TRBV9; CDR3: CASSQGQGRNEQYF; DNA: TGTGCCAGCAGCCAGGGACAGGGGCGAAACGAGCAGTACTTC
D: .; J: TRBJ1-1; V: TRBV18; CDR3: CASSPPPGQNTEAFF; DNA: TGTGCCAGCTCACCACCCCCGGGACAGAACACTGAAGCTTTCTTT
D: TRBD1; J: TRBJ1-2; V: TRBV9; CDR3: CASSDHRDRLYGYTF; DNA: TGTGCCAGCAGTGATCACCGGGACAGACTCTATGGCTACACCTTC
D: .; J: TRBJ1-1; V: TRBV5-6; CDR3: CASSIGIGNTEAFF; DNA: TGTGCCAGCAGCATCGGGATAGGGAACACTGAAGCTTTCTTT
D: .; J: TRBJ2-1; V: TRBV6-6; CDR3: CASSYAQTQEQFF; DNA: TGTGCCAGCAGTTACGCGCAAACACAGGAGCAGTTCTTC
D: .; J: TRBJ1-2; V: TRBV7-2; CDR3: CASSFPGNYGYTF; DNA: TGTGCCAGCAGCTTTCCGGGGAACTATGGCTACACCTTC
D: .; J: TRBJ1-5; V: TRBV19; CDR3: CASTPGFSNQPQHF; DNA: TGTGCCAGTACCCCAGGGTTTAGCAATCAGCCCCAGCATTTT
D: TRBD2; J: TRBJ2-7; V: TRBV10-3; CDR3: CAISEWQGTSGGEYEQYF; DNA: TGTGCCATCAGTGAGTGGCAGGGGACTAGCGGTGGGGAGTACGAGCAGTACTTC
D: TRBD1; J: TRBJ1-3; V: TRBV7-9; CDR3: CASSYTGVGNTIYF; DNA: TGTGCCAGCAGCTACACAGGGGTAGGAAACACCATATATTTT
D: .; J: TRBJ1-1; V: TRBV30; CDR3: CAWSVFGGSEDFF; DNA: TGTGCCTGGAGTGTTTTCGGAGGTTCTGAAGATTTCTTT
D: TRBD1; J: TRBJ1-1; V: TRBV6-1; CDR3: CASSEEGASTEAFF; DNA: TGTGCCAGCAGTGAAGAGGGGGCTAGCACTGAAGCTTTCTTT
D: TRBD1; J: TRBJ1-1; V: TRBV10-3; CDR3: CAIRQSGQPNTEAFF; DNA: TGTGCCATCAGGCAATCGGGACAGCCGAACACTGAAGCTTTCTTT
D: TRBD1; J: TRBJ2-1; V: TRBV7-6; CDR3: CASSLVAGGAHNEQFF; DNA: TGTGCCAGCAGCTTAGTAGCAGGGGGCGCCCACAATGAGCAGTTCTTC
D: .; J: TRBJ1-4; V: TRBV4-3; CDR3: CASSRVGAANEKLFF; DNA: TGCGCCAGCAGCCGGGTGGGGGCGGCTAATGAAAAACTGTTTTTT
D: .; J: TRBJ2-1; V: TRBV30; CDR3: CAWSVVGGGWNEQFF; DNA: TGTGCCTGGAGTGTCGTGGGAGGGGGTTGGAATGAGCAGTTCTTC
D: .; J: TRBJ2-7; V: TRBV4-3; CDR3: CASSQAQASYEQYF; DNA: TGCGCCAGCAGCCAAGCACAGGCCTCCTACGAGCAGTACTTC
D: TRBD2; J: TRBJ2-1; V: TRBV30; CDR3: CAWSVLTSGSGNEQFF; DNA: TGTGCCTGGAGTGTACTTACTAGCGGGAGCGGGAATGAGCAGTTCTTC
D: .; J: TRBJ1-2; V: TRBV5-8; CDR3: CASSFSGQIYGYTF; DNA: TGTGCCAGCAGCTTCAGCGGACAGATATATGGCTACACCTTC
D: TRBD2; J: TRBJ2-7; V: TRBV15; CDR3: CATSREPPGVAGAYEQYF; DNA: TGTGCCACCAGCAGAGAGCCCCCGGGGGTAGCGGGTGCCTACGAGCAGTACTTC
D: TRBD2; J: TRBJ2-7; V: TRBV27; CDR3: CASRLGLREGEQYF; DNA: TGTGCCAGCAGATTGGGACTCCGGGAGGGAGAGCAGTACTTC
D: TRBD1; J: TRBJ1-5; V: TRBV28; CDR3: CASREAGTDNQPQHF; DNA: TGTGCCAGCAGGGAAGCCGGGACAGACAATCAGCCCCAGCATTTT
D: .; J: TRBJ1-1; V: TRBV9; CDR3: CASSGGGGTEAFF; DNA: TGTGCCAGCAGCGGAGGCGGGGGGACTGAAGCTTTCTTT
D: .; J: TRBJ1-1; V: TRBV30; CDR3: CAWGWGAEAFF; DNA: TGTGCCTGGGGTTGGGGCGCTGAAGCTTTCTTT
D: TRBD1; J: TRBJ2-5; V: TRBV27; CDR3: CASSLSRQGETQYF; DNA: TGTGCCAGCAGTTTGAGCAGACAGGGTGAGACCCAGTACTTC
D: TRBD1; J: TRBJ2-7; V: TRBV4-3; CDR3: CASSQDLETGVYEQYF; DNA: TGCGCCAGCAGCCAAGATCTTGAGACAGGGGTTTACGAGCAGTACTTC
D: .; J: TRBJ1-1; V: TRBV27; CDR3: CASSLFLSGNTEAFF; DNA: TGTGCCAGCAGTTTATTTTTGTCGGGGAACACTGAAGCTTTCTTT
D: .; J: TRBJ2-5; V: TRBV7-2; CDR3: CASSFTSAGGTQYF; DNA: TGTGCCAGCAGCTTCACGTCTGCGGGCGGGACCCAGTACTTC
D: TRBD1; J: TRBJ1-4; V: TRBV18; CDR3: CASSPQGQAAGEKLFF; DNA: TGTGCCAGCTCACCACAGGGACAGGCGGCAGGAGAAAAACTGTTTTTT
D: TRBD1; J: TRBJ1-2; V: TRBV18; CDR3: CASSPLDRGTALGNYGYTF; DNA: TGTGCCAGCTCACCACTTGATCGGGGGACAGCCCTTGGTAACTATGGCTACACCTTC
D: TRBD1; J: TRBJ2-7; V: TRBV29-1; CDR3: CSAMTGSSYEQYF; DNA: TGCAGCGCGATGACAGGGTCCTCCTACGAGCAGTACTTC
D: TRBD1; J: TRBJ1-6; V: TRBV7-8; CDR3: CASRPDRGDSDSPLHF; DNA: TGTGCCAGCAGGCCAGACAGGGGGGACTCCGATTCACCCCTACACTTT
D: .; J: TRBJ2-1; V: TRBV12-5; CDR3: CASGPDYNEQFF; DNA: TGTGCTAGTGGTCCAGACTACAATGAGCAGTTCTTC
D: .; J: TRBJ1-4; V: TRBV28; CDR3: CASSLVTEKLFF; DNA: TGTGCCAGCTCCCTAGTGACTGAAAAACTGTTTTTT
D: TRBD2; J: TRBJ2-7; V: TRBV6-5; CDR3: CASKAGVALYEQYF; DNA: TGTGCCAGCAAAGCGGGAGTCGCCCTCTACGAGCAGTACTTC
D: .; J: TRBJ1-1; V: TRBV6-5; CDR3: CASSYGQGSAFF; DNA: TGTGCCAGCAGTTACGGTCAGGGGTCTGCTTTCTTT
D: .; J: TRBJ2-2; V: TRBV10-3; CDR3: CAISGRATNTGELFF; DNA: TGTGCCATCAGTGGCAGGGCCACGAACACCGGGGAGCTGTTTTTT
D: .; J: TRBJ2-5; V: TRBV15; CDR3: CATSRPPQETQYF; DNA: TGTGCCACCAGCAGACCTCCCCAAGAGACCCAGTACTTC
D: .; J: TRBJ1-3; V: TRBV28; CDR3: CASRTNGRSGNTIYF; DNA: TGTGCCAGCAGAACTAACGGGAGATCGGGAAACACCATATATTTT
D: .; J: TRBJ1-1; V: TRBV7-9; CDR3: CASTPTANTEAFF; DNA: TGTGCCAGCACCCCGACAGCGAACACTGAAGCTTTCTTT
D: TRBD1; J: TRBJ2-7; V: TRBV7-2; CDR3: CASSLAGTGTYEQYF; DNA: TGTGCCAGCAGCTTAGCCGGGACAGGCACCTACGAGCAGTACTTC
D: .; J: TRBJ1-6; V: TRBV28; CDR3: CASRLRRVDSPLHF; DNA: TGTGCCAGCAGACTCCGCCGGGTCGATTCACCCCTCCACTTT
D: .; J: TRBJ2-1; V: TRBV9; CDR3: CASSVTIRALYNEQFF; DNA: TGTGCCAGCAGCGTAACCATCCGAGCGCTCTACAATGAGCAGTTCTTC
D: .; J: TRBJ1-1; V: TRBV28; CDR3: CASRSGKGPMLNTEAFF; DNA: TGTGCCAGCAGATCCGGGAAAGGCCCAATGTTGAACACTGAAGCTTTCTTT
D: TRBD1; J: TRBJ1-1; V: TRBV7-2; CDR3: CASSFTRQGNTEAFF; DNA: TGTGCCAGCAGCTTCACAAGACAGGGGAACACTGAAGCTTTCTTT
D: TRBD1; J: TRBJ1-5; V: TRBV28; CDR3: CASSLGTGEQPQHF; DNA: TGTGCCAGCAGTTTAGGGACAGGGGAACAGCCCCAGCATTTT
D: TRBD2; J: TRBJ2-3; V: TRBV6-5; CDR3: CASSYLAGGGTQYF; DNA: TGTGCCAGCAGTTATTTAGCGGGAGGCGGTACGCAGTATTTT